The clone carrying this T cell receptor beta chain was observed a handful of times. This sample is drawn from a study of identical twins. The length of the CDR3 is 18 residues. The J segment lost 0 bases and the V segment lost 5 bases, leaving 12 bases of the junction unmatched. CDR1 SGHAT and CDR2 FQNNGV come from the germline V gene. TCRdb re-analysed the 5' RACE reads in MiXCR, keeping a single row per CDR3 protein. The sample lists around 1.7 million distinct CDR3 sequences, around a third occurring once. The chain uses TRBV11-2 and TRBJ2-5; 10 bases are shared with TRBD2. What was sequenced was cord blood. The sequence derives from a newborn girl in good health. In DNA, the CDR3 is TGTGCCAGCAGCCGGAGCGGGGGGGCGTGGGCCAACCAAGAGACCCAGTACTTC. Its protein is CASSRSGGAWANQETQYF.